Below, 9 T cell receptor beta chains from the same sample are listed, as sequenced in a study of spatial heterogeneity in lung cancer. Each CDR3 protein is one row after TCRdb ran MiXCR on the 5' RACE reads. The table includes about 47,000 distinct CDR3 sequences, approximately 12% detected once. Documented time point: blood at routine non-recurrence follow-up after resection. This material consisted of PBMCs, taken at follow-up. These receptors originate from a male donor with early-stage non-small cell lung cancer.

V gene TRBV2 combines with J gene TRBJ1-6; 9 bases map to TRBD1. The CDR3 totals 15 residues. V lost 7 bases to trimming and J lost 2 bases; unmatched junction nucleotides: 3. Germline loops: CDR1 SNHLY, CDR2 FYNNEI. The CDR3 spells CASTDRGPYNSPLHF. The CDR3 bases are TGTGCCAGCACGGACAGGGGCCCCTATAATTCACCCCTCCACTTT.

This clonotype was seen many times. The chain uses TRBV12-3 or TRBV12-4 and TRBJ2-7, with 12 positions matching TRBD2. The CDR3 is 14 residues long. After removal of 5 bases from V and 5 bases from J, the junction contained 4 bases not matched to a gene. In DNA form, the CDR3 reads TGTGCCAGCAGTCGGACTAGCGGGACAGACGAGCAGTACTTC. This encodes CASSRTSGTDEQYF.

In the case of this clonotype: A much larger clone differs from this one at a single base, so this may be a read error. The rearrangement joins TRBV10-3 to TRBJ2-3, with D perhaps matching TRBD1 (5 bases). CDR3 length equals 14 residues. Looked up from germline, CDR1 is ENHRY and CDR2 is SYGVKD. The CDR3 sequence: CAISESESTGTQYF. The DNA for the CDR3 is TGTGCCATCAGTGAGTCGGAGAGCACAGGTACGCAGTATTTT.

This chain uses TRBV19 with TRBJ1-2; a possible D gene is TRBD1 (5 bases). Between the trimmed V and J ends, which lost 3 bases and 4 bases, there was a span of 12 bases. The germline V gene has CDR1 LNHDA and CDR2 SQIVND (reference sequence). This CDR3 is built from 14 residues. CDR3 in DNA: TGTGCCAGTAGTATTAACAGGTCTGGCTATGGCTACACCTTC. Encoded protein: CASSINRSGYGYTF. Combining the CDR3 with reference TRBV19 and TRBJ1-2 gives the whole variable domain DGGITQSPKYLFRKEGQNVTLSCEQNLNHDAMYWYRQDPGQGLRLIYYSQIVNDFQKGDIAEGYSVSREKKESFPLTVTSAQKNPTAFYLCASSINRSGYGYTFGSGTRLTVV.

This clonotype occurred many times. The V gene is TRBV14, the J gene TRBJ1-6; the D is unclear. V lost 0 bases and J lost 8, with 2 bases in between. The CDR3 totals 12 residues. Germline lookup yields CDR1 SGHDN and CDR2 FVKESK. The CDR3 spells CASSQEYSPLHF. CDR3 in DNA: TGTGCCAGCAGCCAAGAGTATTCACCCCTCCACTTT. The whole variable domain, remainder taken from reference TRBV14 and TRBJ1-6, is EAGVTQFPSHSVIEKGQTVTLRCDPISGHDNLYWYRRVMGKEIKFLLHFVKESKQDESGMPNNRFLAERTGGTYSTLKVQPAELEDSGVYFCASSQEYSPLHFGNGTRLTVT.

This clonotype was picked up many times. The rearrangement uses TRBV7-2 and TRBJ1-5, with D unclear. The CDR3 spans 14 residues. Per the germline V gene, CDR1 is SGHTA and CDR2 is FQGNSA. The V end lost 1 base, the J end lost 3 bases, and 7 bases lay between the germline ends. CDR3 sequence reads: CASSLGWINQPQHF. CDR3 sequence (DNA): TGTGCCAGCAGCTTAGGTTGGATCAATCAGCCCCAGCATTTT.

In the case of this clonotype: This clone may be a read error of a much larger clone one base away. CDR3 sequence reads: CASSSQIRGHTQYF. CDR3 nucleotides: TGTGCCAGCAGCTCCCAGATCAGGGGGCACACCCAGTACTTC. The chain links TRBV6-5 to TRBJ2-5, with TRBD1 matching over 8 bases. Germline V lookup: CDR1 MNHEY, CDR2 SVGAGI. CDR3 length equals 14 residues. J was trimmed by 8 bases and V by 6 bases; bases with no gene match: 11.

The CDR3 DNA sequence: TGCAGTGCCGGGACAGGGGGAAACACCATATATTTT. Translated, it gives CSAGTGGNTIYF. The rearrangement uses TRBV20-1 and TRBJ1-3; 9 bases match TRBD1. This CDR3 has 12 amino acids. Germline V gene sequence: CDR1 DFQATT, CDR2 SNEGSKA (reference sequence). J gave up 4 bases and V 6 bases, and 1 base lay outside the gene matches.

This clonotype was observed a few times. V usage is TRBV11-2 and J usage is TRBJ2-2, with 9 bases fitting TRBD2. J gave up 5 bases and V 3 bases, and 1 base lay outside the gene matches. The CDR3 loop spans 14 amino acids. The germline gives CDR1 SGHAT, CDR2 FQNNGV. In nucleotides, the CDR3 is TGTGCCAGCAGCTTCGCGGGGGGGACCGGGGAGCTGTTTTTT. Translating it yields CASSFAGGTGELFF. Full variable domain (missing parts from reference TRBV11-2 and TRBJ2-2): EAGVAQSPRYKIIEKRQSVAFWCNPISGHATLYWYQQILGQGPKLLIQFQNNGVVDDSQLPKDRFSAERLKGVDSTLKIQPAKLEDSAVYLCASSFAGGTGELFFGEGSRLTVL.